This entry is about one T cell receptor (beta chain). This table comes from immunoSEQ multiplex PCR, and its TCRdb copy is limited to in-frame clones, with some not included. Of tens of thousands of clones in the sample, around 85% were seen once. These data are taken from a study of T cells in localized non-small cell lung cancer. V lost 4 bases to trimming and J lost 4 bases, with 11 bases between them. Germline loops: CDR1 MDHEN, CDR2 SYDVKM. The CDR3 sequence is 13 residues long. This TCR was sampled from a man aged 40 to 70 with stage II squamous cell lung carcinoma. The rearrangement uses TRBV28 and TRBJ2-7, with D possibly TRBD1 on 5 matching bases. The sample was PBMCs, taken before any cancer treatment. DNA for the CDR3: TGTGCCAGCAGTTGGGGCTCAGGGTACGAGCAGTACTTC. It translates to CASSWGSGYEQYF.